This T cell receptor (beta chain) was retrieved from a study of shared clonotypes between healthy human individuals. Every donor, a Caucasian adult, lived in Nashville, Tennessee. The germline V and J ends were trimmed by 6 bases and 3 bases, with 11 bases remaining between them. This CDR3 region has 14 residues. Germline lookup yields CDR1 LNHDA and CDR2 SQIVND (reference sequence). Generated by immunoSEQ multiplex PCR, the TCRdb table keeps only in-frame clones and is missing some. The top ten clones hold roughly 0.14% of a sample with approximately 2.5 million clones, around nine tenths of them seen once.

The TCR originated in a man younger than 35 in good health. The chain employs TRBV19 and TRBJ1-4, with D hard to call. Sample: naive CD4+ T cells sorted from blood. The subset is: CD45RA+ positively selected. Written as DNA, the CDR3 is TGTGCCAGTAGACCGGGTTTGGCTAATGAAAAACTGTTTTTT. Residues: CASRPGLANEKLFF.